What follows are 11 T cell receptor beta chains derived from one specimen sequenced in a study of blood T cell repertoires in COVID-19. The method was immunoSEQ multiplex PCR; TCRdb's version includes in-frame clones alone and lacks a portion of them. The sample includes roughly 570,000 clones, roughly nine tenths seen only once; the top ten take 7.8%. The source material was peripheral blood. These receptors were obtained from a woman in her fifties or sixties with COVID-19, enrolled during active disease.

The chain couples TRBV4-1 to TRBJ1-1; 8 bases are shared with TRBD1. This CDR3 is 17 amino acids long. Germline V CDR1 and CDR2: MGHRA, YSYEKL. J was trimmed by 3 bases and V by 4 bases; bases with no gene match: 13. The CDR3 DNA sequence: TGCGCCAGCAGCCGGGACAGGAGCAATTTGTTGGACACTGAAGCTTTCTTT. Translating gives CASSRDRSNLLDTEAFF.

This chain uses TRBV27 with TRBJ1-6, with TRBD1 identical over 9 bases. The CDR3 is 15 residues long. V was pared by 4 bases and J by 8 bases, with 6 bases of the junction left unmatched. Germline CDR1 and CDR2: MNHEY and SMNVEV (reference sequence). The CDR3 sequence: CASSSPDRGHSPLHF. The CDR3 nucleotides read TGTGCCAGCAGTTCCCCGGACAGGGGTCATTCACCCCTCCACTTT.

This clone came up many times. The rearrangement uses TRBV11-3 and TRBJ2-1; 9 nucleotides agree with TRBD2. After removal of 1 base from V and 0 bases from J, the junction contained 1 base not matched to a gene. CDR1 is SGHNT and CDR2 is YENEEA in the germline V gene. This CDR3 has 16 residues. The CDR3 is CASSLGGGASYNEQFF. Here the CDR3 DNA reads TGTGCCAGCAGCTTAGGCGGGGGGGCCTCCTACAATGAGCAGTTCTTC.

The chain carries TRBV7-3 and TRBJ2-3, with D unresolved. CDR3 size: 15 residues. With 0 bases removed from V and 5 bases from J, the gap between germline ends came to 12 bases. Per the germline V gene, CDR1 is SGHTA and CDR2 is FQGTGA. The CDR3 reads CASSLTPSLVDTQYF. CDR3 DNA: TGTGCCAGCAGCTTAACCCCCTCTCTCGTAGATACGCAGTATTTT.

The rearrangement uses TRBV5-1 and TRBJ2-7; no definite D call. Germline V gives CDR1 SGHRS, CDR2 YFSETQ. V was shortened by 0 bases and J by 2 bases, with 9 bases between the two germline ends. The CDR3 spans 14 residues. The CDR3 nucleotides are TGCGCCAGCAGCTTGGGGTACCGCGCCTACGAGCAGTACTTC. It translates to CASSLGYRAYEQYF.

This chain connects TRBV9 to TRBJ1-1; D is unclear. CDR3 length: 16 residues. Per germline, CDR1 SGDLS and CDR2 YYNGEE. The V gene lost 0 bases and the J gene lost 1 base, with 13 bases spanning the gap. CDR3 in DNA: TGTGCCAGCAGCGTAGAGAGTGCAGGCTCGAACACTGAAGCTTTCTTT. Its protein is CASSVESAGSNTEAFF.

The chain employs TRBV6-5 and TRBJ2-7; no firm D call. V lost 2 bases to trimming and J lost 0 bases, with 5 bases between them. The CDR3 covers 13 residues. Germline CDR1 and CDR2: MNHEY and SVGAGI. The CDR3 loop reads CASSYQDSYEQYF. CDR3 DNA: TGTGCCAGCAGTTACCAGGACTCCTACGAGCAGTACTTC.

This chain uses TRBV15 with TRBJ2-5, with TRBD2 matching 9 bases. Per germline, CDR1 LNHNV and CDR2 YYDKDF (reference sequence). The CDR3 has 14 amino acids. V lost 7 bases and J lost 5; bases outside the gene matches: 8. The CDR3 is CATTGTAGGETQYF. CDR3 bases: TGTGCCACCACCGGGACGGCGGGAGGGGAGACCCAGTACTTC.

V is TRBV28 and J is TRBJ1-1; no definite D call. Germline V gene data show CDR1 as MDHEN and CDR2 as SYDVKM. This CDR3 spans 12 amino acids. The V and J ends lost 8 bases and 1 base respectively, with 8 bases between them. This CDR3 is CASLEGNTEAFF. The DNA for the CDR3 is TGTGCCAGCCTAGAGGGGAACACTGAAGCTTTCTTT.

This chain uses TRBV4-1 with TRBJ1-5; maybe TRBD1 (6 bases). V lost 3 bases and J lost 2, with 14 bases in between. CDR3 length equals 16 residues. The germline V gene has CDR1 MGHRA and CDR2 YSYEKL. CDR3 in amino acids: CASSQGGGWGNQPQHF. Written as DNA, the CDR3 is TGCGCCAGCAGCCAGGGGGGGGGCTGGGGCAATCAGCCCCAGCATTTT.

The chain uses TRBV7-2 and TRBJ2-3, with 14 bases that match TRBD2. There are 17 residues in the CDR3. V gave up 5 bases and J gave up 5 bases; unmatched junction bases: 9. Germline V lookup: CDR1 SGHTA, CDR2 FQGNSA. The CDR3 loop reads CASSLLTSGGAIDTQYF. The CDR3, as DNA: TGTGCCAGCAGCCTCCTGACTAGCGGGGGGGCCATAGATACGCAGTATTTT.